The sequence of this T cell receptor beta chain was determined in a study of T cells in women clearing cervical HPV infection. Looking at the study overall: No precancer developed; the control's incident HPV16 infection cleared within 12 months.

About this clone: The CDR3 is cut off 3 residues early in the read; its end comes from the germline J gene.

The repertoire was sequenced with immunoSEQ multiplex PCR; TCRdb's copy has only in-frame clones and lacks some. The sample totals about 19,000 clones; its top ten clones hold about 16%. The CDR3 is made up of 14 amino acids. Germline lookup yields CDR1 MDHEN and CDR2 SYDVKM. Trimming removed 5 bases at V and 5 bases at J, with 15 bases between. The sequence was collected from a woman aged 18 to 69 with a cervical HPV16 infection that either progressed to CIN3+ or cleared (not recorded which). The gene calls are TRBV28 and TRBJ2-5; tentative D call: TRBD1 (6 bases). Sequences were obtained from blood buffy coat. The covered CDR3 bases are TGTGCCAGCAGTGGGGGCGGTTATGCGGAGACC. Its protein is CASSGGGYAET. From start to end, the CDR3 is CASSGGGYAETQYF. Full variable domain (rest looked up from reference TRBV28 and TRBJ2-5): DVKVTQSSRYLVKRTGEKVFLECVQDMDHENMFWYRQDPGLGLRLIYFSYDVKMKEKGDIPEGYSVSREKKERFSLILESASTNQTSMYLCASSGGGYAETQYFGPGTRLLVL.